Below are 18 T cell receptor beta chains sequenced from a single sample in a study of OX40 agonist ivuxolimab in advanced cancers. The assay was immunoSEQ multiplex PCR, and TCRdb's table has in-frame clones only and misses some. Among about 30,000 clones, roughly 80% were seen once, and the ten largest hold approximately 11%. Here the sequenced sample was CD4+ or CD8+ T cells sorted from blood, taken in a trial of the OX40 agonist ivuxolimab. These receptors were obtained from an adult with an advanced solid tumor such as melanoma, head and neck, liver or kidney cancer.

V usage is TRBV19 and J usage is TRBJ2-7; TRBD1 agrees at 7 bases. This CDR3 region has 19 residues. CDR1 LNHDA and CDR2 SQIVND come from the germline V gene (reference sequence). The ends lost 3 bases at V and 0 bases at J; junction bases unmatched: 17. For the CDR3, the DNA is TGTGCCAGTAGTATCTTACTACTCGACAGGGCAAACCCCTCCTACGAGCAGTACTTC. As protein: CASSILLLDRANPSYEQYF.

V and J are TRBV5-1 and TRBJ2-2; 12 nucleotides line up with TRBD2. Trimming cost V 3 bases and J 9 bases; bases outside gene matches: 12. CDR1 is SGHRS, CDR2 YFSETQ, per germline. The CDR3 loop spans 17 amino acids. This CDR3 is CASSSLASGGAIRELFF. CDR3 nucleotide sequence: TGCGCCAGCAGCTCCCTTGCTAGCGGGGGGGCCATCAGGGAGCTGTTTTTT.

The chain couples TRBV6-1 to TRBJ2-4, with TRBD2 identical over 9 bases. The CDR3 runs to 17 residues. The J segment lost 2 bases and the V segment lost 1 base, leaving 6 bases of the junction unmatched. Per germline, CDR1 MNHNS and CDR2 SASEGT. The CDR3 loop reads CASSEDGRGGTKNIQYF. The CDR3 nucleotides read TGTGCCAGCAGTGAAGATGGGCGGGGGGGCACCAAAAACATTCAGTACTTC.

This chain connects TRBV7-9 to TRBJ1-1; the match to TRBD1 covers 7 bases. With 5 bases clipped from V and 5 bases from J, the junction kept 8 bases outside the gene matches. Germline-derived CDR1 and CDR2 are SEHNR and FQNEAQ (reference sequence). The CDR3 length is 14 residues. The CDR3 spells CASSPRQGGTEAFF. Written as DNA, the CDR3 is TGTGCCAGCAGCCCAAGACAGGGCGGGACTGAAGCTTTCTTT.

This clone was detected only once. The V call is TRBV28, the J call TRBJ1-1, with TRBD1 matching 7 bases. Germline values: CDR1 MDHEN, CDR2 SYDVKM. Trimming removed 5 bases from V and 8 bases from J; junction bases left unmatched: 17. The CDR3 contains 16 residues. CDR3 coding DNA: TGTGCCAGCAGTCCCCAGGGGACAGCTCAGAAAGTGGAAGCTTTCTTT. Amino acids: CASSPQGTAQKVEAFF.

In nucleotides, the CDR3 is TGTGCCAGCAGTGAGCCAGGGTCCTACGAGCAGTACTTC. As protein: CASSEPGSYEQYF. The V call is TRBV2, the J call TRBJ2-7, with a weak D call TRBD1 (5 bases). Trimming removed 3 bases from V and 1 base from J, with 7 bases in between. The V gene's germline CDR1 is SNHLY and CDR2 FYNNEI. CDR3 size: 13 residues.

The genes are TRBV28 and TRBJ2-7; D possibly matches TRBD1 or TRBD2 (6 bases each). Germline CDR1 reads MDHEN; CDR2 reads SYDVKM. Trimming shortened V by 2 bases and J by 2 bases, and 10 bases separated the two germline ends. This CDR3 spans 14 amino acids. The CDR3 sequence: CASSLSGGPYEQYF. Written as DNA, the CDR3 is TGTGCCAGCAGTTTAAGTGGGGGGCCCTACGAGCAGTACTTC.

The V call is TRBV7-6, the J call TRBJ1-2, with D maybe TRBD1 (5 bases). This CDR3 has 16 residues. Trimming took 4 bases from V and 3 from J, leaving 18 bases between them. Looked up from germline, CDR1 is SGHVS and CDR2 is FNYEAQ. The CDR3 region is CASSSRDVGRDYGYTF. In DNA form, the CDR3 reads TGTGCCAGCAGCTCTCGAGACGTGGGGCGAGACTATGGCTACACCTTC.

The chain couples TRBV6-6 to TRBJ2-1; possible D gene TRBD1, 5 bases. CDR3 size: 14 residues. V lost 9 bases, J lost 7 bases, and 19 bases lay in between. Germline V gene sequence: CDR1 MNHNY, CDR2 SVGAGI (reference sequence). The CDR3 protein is CASMGRSLGNEQFF. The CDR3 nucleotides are TGTGCCAGTATGGGGCGGAGTCTAGGGAATGAGCAGTTCTTC.

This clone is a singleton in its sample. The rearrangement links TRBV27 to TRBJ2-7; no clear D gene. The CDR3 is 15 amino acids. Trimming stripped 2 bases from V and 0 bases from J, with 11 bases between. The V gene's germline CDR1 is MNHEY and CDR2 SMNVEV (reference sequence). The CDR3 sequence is CASSLLGISSYEQYF. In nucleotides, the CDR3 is TGTGCCAGCAGTTTACTTGGGATAAGCTCCTACGAGCAGTACTTC.

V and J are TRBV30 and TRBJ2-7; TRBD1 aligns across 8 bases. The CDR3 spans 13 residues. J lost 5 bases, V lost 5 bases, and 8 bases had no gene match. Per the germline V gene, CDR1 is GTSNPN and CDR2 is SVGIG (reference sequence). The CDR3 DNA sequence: TGTGCCTGGGCAGGACAGGGATGGAACGAGCAGTACTTC. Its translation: CAWAGQGWNEQYF.

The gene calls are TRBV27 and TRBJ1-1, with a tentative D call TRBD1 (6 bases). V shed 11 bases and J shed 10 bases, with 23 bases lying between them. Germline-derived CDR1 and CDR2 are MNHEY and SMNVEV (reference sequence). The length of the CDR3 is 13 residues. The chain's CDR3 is CASHTQGRDRAFF. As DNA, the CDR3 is TGTGCCTCCCATACCCAGGGGAGGGATCGAGCTTTCTTT.

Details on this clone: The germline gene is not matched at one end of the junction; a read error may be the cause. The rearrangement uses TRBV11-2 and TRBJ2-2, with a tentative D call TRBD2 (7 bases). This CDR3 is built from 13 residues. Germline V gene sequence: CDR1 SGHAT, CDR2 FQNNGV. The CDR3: CASSLGISGGLYF. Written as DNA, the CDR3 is TGTGCCAGCAGCTTAGGGATCTCCGGGGGGCTGTATTTT.

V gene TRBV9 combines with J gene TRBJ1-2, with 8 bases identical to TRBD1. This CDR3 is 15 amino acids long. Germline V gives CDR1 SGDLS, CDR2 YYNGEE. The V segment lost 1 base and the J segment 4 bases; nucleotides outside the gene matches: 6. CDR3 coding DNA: TGTGCCAGCAGCGTAACTGACAGGGGCGGCTATGGCTACACCTTC. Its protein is CASSVTDRGGYGYTF. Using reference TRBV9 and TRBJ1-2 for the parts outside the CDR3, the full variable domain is DSGVTQTPKHLITATGQRVTLRCSPRSGDLSVYWYQQSLDQGLQFLIQYYNGEERAKGNILERFSAQQFPDLHSELNLSSLELGDSALYFCASSVTDRGGYGYTFGSGTRLTVV.

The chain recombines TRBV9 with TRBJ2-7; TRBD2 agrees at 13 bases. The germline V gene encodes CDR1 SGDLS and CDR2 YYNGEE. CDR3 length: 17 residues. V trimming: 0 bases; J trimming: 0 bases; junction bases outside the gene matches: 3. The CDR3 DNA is TGTGCCAGCAGCGTAGGACTAGCGGGGGGAAACTCCTACGAGCAGTACTTC. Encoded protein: CASSVGLAGGNSYEQYF. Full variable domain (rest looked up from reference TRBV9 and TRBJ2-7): DSGVTQTPKHLITATGQRVTLRCSPRSGDLSVYWYQQSLDQGLQFLIQYYNGEERAKGNILERFSAQQFPDLHSELNLSSLELGDSALYFCASSVGLAGGNSYEQYFGPGTRLTVT.

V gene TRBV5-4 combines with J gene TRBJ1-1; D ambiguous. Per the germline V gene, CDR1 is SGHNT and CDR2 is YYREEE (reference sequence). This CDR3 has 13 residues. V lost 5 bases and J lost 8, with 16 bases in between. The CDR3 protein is CASSRTPVDEAFF. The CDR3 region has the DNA TGTGCCAGCAGTAGAACCCCTGTAGACGAAGCTTTCTTT.

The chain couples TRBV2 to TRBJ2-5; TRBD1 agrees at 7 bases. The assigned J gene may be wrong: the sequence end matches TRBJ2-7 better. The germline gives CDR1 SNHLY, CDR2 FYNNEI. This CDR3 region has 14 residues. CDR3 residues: CASSGQGGPYEQYF. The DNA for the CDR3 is TGTGCCAGCAGTGGACAGGGTGGCCCCTACGAGCAGTACTTC.

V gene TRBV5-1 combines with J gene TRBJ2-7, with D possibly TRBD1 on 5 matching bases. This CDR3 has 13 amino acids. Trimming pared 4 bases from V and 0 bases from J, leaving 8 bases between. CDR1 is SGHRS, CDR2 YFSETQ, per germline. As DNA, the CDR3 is TGCGCCAGCAGCGCCGACAGCTCCTACGAGCAGTACTTC. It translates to CASSADSSYEQYF. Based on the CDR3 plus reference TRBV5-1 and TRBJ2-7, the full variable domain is KAGVTQTPRYLIKTRGQQVTLSCSPISGHRSVSWYQQTPGQGLQFLFEYFSETQRNKGNFPGRFSGRQFSNSRSEMNVSTLELGDSALYLCASSADSSYEQYFGPGTRLTVT.